This TCR beta chain was captured in a study of blood T cell repertoires in COVID-19. Background on the study: In each case, the material was cDNA or gDNA derived from T cells, B-cell-depleted T cells, or PBMCs.

The CDR3 is 13 amino acids. Original data processing: Estimation of nucleated cell counts was performed using reference gene primer amplification. Clones were sequenced by immunoSEQ multiplex PCR, and TCRdb holds only the in-frame ones, with some missing. V, J and clone size derive from that table, while D and trimming were established from the DNA sequence. This sample has more than 95,000 clones, with 82% found just once. This rearrangement joins TRBV21-1 to TRBJ2-3; the tabulated D call, TRBD1, remains unverified against the DNA. TRBV21-1 constitutes a pseudogene. This clonotype was obtained from a man aged 60 to 75 with acute or convalescent COVID-19. The sample taken for sequencing was peripheral blood. The CDR3 region is CASSETKSDTQYF. CDR3 bases: TGTGCCAGCAGCGAAACAAAGTCAGATACGCAGTATTTT.